This T cell receptor (beta chain) was captured in a study of immune cell composition in non-small cell lung cancer (dated by TCRdb to about 2017). Regarding the research as a whole: Histologic subtype, mainly lung adenocarcinoma or squamous cell carcinoma, was assigned on the basis of H&E together with p63, CK5, Napsin A and TTF-1 immunohistochemistry. Adaptive Biotechnologies TCR-beta sequencing was carried out on about 34 paired NSCLC tumour and non-adjacent lung specimens, as well as on about two dozen tumour-only specimens. For supplementary cohort #1, made up of more than eight lung adenocarcinoma cases, paired tumour/lung TCR-beta sequencing was done and TIL populations were generated so that tumour reactivity could be assessed. The subtype comparisons left out several tumour specimens with TCR-beta data because those specimens were rare histological subtypes. The research as a whole found: Across some ten adenocarcinoma cases, TIL tumour reactivity correlated strongly with maximal tumour-associated clone frequency but not with overall clonality. No significant correlation was found between tumour TCR-beta clonality and smoking pack-years. Compared with lung adenocarcinoma tumours, lung squamous cell carcinoma showed significantly higher Top 10 clone scores and productive clonality. The reactivity cohort contained only 9 to 10 cases, and the tumour-reactive clones were not shown to have sequences in common with the dominant in vivo tumour-associated clones. Tumour-associated clones >0.5% occurred in nearly half of NSCLC cases: over 30% of adenocarcinomas versus around three quarters of squamous carcinomas.

A two-step multiplex PCR was used to amplify TCR-beta CDR3 regions from genomic DNA, and Illumina-compatible adaptors were added in the second step. TCR-beta immunosequencing was carried out on an Illumina platform through the commercial immunoSEQ service. Per the source publication's procedure: Repertoires were summarised by productive clonality and by Top 10 Clones, defined as the percentage of T-cell templates derived from the ten most frequent sequences. Productive clonality had a range of 0 to 1, where 1 means a monoclonal population. Tumour-associated clones were defined as sequences comprising at least 0.1% of tumour T-cell templates but absent from matched non-adjacent lung, identified via log10 scatter plots. Student's t-tests were used for two-group comparisons, ANOVA for comparisons across stages, and linear regression for relationships, with analyses done in GraphPad Prism7 and R. TCRdb's version of the immuneACCESS table is confined to in-frame rearrangements and falls short of the full clone set. An unresolved V gene accounts for under half of the shortfall where checked; the remainder is of unknown origin. Clone size and V and J calls were adopted from that table, with D and trimming inferred from the DNA. This sample comprises some 2,300 clones, roughly four fifths of them detected only once. Of the sample, approximately 10% falls within the top ten clones.

The germline V gene gives CDR1 as SQVTM and CDR2 as ANQGSEA. The CDR3 numbers 11 residues from cysteine through phenylalanine. The retained sequence is limited to the CDR3, 33 bases, with the frame set at the first base. V gives up 7 bases and J gives up 4 bases, and the segment between their germline ends measures 8 bases. As regards this clone: The specificity of this receptor is unknown. No qualities accompany the bases; no much larger clone lies one base away.

Genomic DNA was isolated with the QIAamp DNA kit from frozen aliquots of single-cell suspensions that had not been sorted. Surgically resected non-small cell lung cancer tissue was used for the tumour samples. Tissues arrived within 2 hours after resection and were immediately processed into single-cell suspensions. Tissue was broken up mechanically, digested enzymatically with DNase I, collagenase I and hyaluronidase for 30 to 35 minutes at 37 degrees C, and then filtered and RBC-lysed. The specimen sequenced was lung tumor tissue. The sequence joins TRBV29-1 to TRBJ2-1; perhaps TRBD2 is the D gene, with 5 bases matching. This sequence was found in a human donor with non-small cell lung cancer. The CDR3 protein: CSGTSYNEQFF. At the DNA level, the sequence is TGCAGCGGTACTAGTTACAATGAGCAGTTCTTC.